These T cell receptor beta chains were read from a single sample in a study of neurological immune-mediated disorders. One entry per CDR3 protein results from TCRdb running MiXCR on the 5' RACE reads. Here the sample spans 50,000 to 70,000 distinct CDR3 sequences, 4.5% being singletons. Input material: PBMCs. Source of these receptors: a young man with multiple sclerosis. Each CDR3 is given with its conserved first and last residue. The order of the fields is V gene, clone size, D gene, J gene, CDR3 DNA, CDR3 protein. D genes are given only for firm matches. Size values are once, few and many counts, or a class for expanded clones, and some rows have none.

TRBV20-1	few	.	TRBJ1-2	TGCAGTGCTAGAGATTATACTAAGAACTATGGCTACACCTTC	CSARDYTKNYGYTF
TRBV5-1	few	.	TRBJ2-2	TGCGCCAGCAGCCCGGGGGCCGACGGGGAGCTGTTTTTT	CASSPGADGELFF
TRBV5-1	many	TRBD1	TRBJ1-4	TGCGCCAGCAACTCCGGGACAGGGGAAGAAAAACTGTTTTTT	CASNSGTGEEKLFF
TRBV4-1	many	.	TRBJ2-1	TGCGCCAGCAGCCTCACGGCGGGGGCCCCGGAAGGGGAGCAGTTCTTC	CASSLTAGAPEGEQFF
TRBV2	few	.	TRBJ1-1	TGTGCCAGCAGTGAACAGCAAATGAACACTGAAGCTTTCTTT	CASSEQQMNTEAFF
TRBV20-1	many	.	TRBJ1-3	TGCAGTGCTGCCCTCGGACCTGGGAGCTCTGGAAACACCATATATTTT	CSAALGPGSSGNTIYF
TRBV20-1	many	TRBD1	TRBJ1-1	TGCAGTGCTAGTGGGGCCAGGGGGTACACTGAAGCTTTCTTT	CSASGARGYTEAFF
TRBV9	few	.	TRBJ2-5	TGTGCCAGCAGCGTAGGAGGACTCCAAGCGACCCAGTACTTC	CASSVGGLQATQYF
TRBV3-1	.	TRBD1	TRBJ2-7	TGTGCCAGCAGCCAAGCAGGGGGCTTGTCCTACGAGCAGTACTTC	CASSQAGGLSYEQYF
TRBV5-1	few	.	TRBJ2-3	TGCGCCAGCAGCATAGCGGCAGATACGCAGTATTTT	CASSIAADTQYF
TRBV3-1	many	TRBD1	TRBJ1-1	TGTGCCAGCAGCCACCTAACACAGGGGAGGACTGAAGCTTTCTTT	CASSHLTQGRTEAFF
TRBV5-1	many	.	TRBJ1-1	TGCGCCAGCAGCTCGACAGCTAGGACTGAAGCTTTCTTT	CASSSTARTEAFF
TRBV5-6	many	TRBD1	TRBJ2-1	TGTGCCAGCAGCTTGATTGGCAGGGGGAACTACAATGAGCAGTTCTTC	CASSLIGRGNYNEQFF
TRBV2	many	.	TRBJ1-2	TGTGCCAGTGGGCGGGGCCGTCCAGCTAACTATGGCTACACCTTC	CASGRGRPANYGYTF
TRBV5-1	many	.	TRBJ2-3	TGCGCCAGCAGCTCTCAAGGGGATACGCAGTATTTT	CASSSQGDTQYF
TRBV7-2	many	TRBD1	TRBJ2-1	TGTGCCAGCAGCTTAGTATGGTGGGGGACAGGGACCAATGAGCAGTTCTTC	CASSLVWWGTGTNEQFF
TRBV5-6	many	.	TRBJ1-2	TGTGCCAGCAGCTCGAGTCGCGGCTACACCTTC	CASSSSRGYTF
TRBV2	many	.	TRBJ1-1	TGTGCCAGCAGTGAAGCGAGGACAGAAAACACTGAAGCTTTCTTT	CASSEARTENTEAFF
TRBV20-1	many	TRBD2	TRBJ2-1	TGCAGTGCTAGAGTTAAAGCGGGGGGGAACTCCTACAATGAGCAGTTCTTC	CSARVKAGGNSYNEQFF
TRBV27	few	TRBD2	TRBJ2-3	TGTGCCAGCGATTTCGCTAGCGGGGCACCTAGCACAGATACGCAGTATTTT	CASDFASGAPSTDTQYF
TRBV5-6	many	.	TRBJ1-5	TGTGCCAGCAGCTTATGGGAGGGAATTCAGCCCCAGCATTTT	CASSLWEGIQPQHF
TRBV29-1	many	.	TRBJ2-2	TGCAGCGTTTGGTGGAGCACCGGGGAGCTGTTTTTT	CSVWWSTGELFF
TRBV9	.	.	TRBJ2-2	TGTGCCAGCAGCCCTCAGCTGGGTGGCGGGGAGCTGTTTTTT	CASSPQLGGGELFF
TRBV20-1	many	.	TRBJ1-2	TGCAGTGCTCAGGGTGGGCAGGACTGGCCTATAATCAATGGCTACACCTTC	CSAQGGQDWPIINGYTF
TRBV27	.	TRBD2	TRBJ2-3	TGTGCCAGCAGTCCTAGCGGGGGGGCGGGAGATACGCAGTATTTT	CASSPSGGAGDTQYF
TRBV29-1	many	TRBD1	TRBJ2-3	TGCAGCGTTGAGGACAGGCGCCGTCCTTATACGCAGTATTTT	CSVEDRRRPYTQYF
TRBV12-3/TRBV12-4	many	.	TRBJ1-3	TGTGCCAGCAGTCGGACAGAATCTGGAAACACCATATATTTT	CASSRTESGNTIYF
TRBV5-1	many	TRBD1	TRBJ1-4	TGCGCCAGCAGCTCCGCCCCGGGACAGGGGGATGAAAAACTGTTTTTT	CASSSAPGQGDEKLFF
TRBV9	many	.	TRBJ1-2	TGTGCCAGCAGCGTAGAATCGGGGACGCCTAACTATGGCTACACCTTC	CASSVESGTPNYGYTF
TRBV5-1	few	.	TRBJ1-1	TGCGCCAGCAGCATCACCACAGGGAAGAACACTGAAGCTTTCTTT	CASSITTGKNTEAFF
TRBV29-1	.	TRBD1	TRBJ2-5	TGCAGCGCGTCGGGACAGAACCAAGAGACCCAGTACTTC	CSASGQNQETQYF
TRBV5-1	many	TRBD1	TRBJ2-7	TGCGCCAGCAGCTCGGGACAGGGGACGGCCGAGCAGTACTTC	CASSSGQGTAEQYF